This T cell receptor (beta chain) is drawn from a study of blood T cell repertoires in COVID-19. In the study overall: Acute and convalescent COVID-19 specimens originated in the United States, Italy and Spain. From T cells, B-cell-depleted T cells, or PBMCs came the material, which was cDNA or gDNA.

Assay: immunoSEQ multiplex PCR; the TCRdb copy retains only in-frame clones and omits some. The sample comprises just under 350,000 clones, around 91% of which are singletons, and under 3.5% rests with the top ten. The V and J ends lost 6 bases and 2 bases respectively, with 10 bases between them. The germline V gene has CDR1 SGHDT and CDR2 YYEEEE. The CDR3 is 13 amino acids. The sample taken for sequencing was peripheral blood. This receptor was taken from a woman younger than 35 who had recovered from COVID-19. The V call is TRBV5-6, the J call TRBJ2-3; D gene uncertain. For the CDR3, the DNA is TGTGCCAGCACCCCCGCTACCACAGATACGCAGTATTTT. Encoded protein: CASTPATTDTQYF.